The rows below give T cell receptor beta chains drawn from one sample of a study of PD-1 blockade in mismatch repair-deficient tumors. Method: immunoSEQ multiplex PCR; TCRdb's copy keeps in-frame clones and lacks some. Of about 79,000 clones listed, roughly 80% are singletons. Specimen: peripheral blood, collected 44 weeks after starting pembrolizumab. These receptors were collected from an adult with mismatch repair-deficient cancer. Each CDR3 is given with its conserved first and last residue. D genes are given only for firm matches. Clone size is given for some rows only: seen once, a few or many times, or a class if the clone is expanded.

TRBJ2-1	TRBV4-1	.	.	TGCGCCAGCAGCCAAGGCCCGGACAGGGAGGGCTACAATGAGCAGTTCTTC	CASSQGPDREGYNEQFF
TRBJ2-2	TRBV11-2	.	.	TGTGCCAGCACCCGTTCAGGGTCTGGCACCGGGGAGCTGTTTTTT	CASTRSGSGTGELFF
TRBJ1-1	TRBV5-1	.	.	TGCGCCAGCAGCTTGGATCGGGGGAGGTACACTGAAGCTTTCTTT	CASSLDRGRYTEAFF
TRBJ2-1	TRBV5-1	.	TRBD2	TGCGCCACTGCGCTAGCGGGAGTGTTCCATGAGCAGTTCTTC	CATALAGVFHEQFF
TRBJ1-1	TRBV6-6	.	.	TGTGCCAGCAGTCACGGGGGGGATGCAGCTTTCTTT	CASSHGGDAAFF
TRBJ1-2	TRBV25-1	.	.	TGTGCCAGCAGTGAATCTTTAGGGGCGCTTAACTATGGCTACACCTTC	CASSESLGALNYGYTF
TRBJ2-3	TRBV5-8	many	TRBD2	TGTGCCAGCAGCCTGGGGACTAGCGGCCTCACAGATACGCAGTATTTT	CASSLGTSGLTDTQYF
TRBJ2-5	TRBV19	once	TRBD2	TGTGCCAGTAGCGTTGGGACTAGCGACCAAGAGACCCAGTACTTC	CASSVGTSDQETQYF
TRBJ1-5	TRBV19	few	.	TGTGCCAGTAGGGGGGGGACGAGCAATCAGCCCCAGCATTTT	CASRGGTSNQPQHF
TRBJ1-2	TRBV4-1	.	.	TGCGCCAGCAGCCAAGCGTATGGCTACACCTTC	CASSQAYGYTF
TRBJ2-3	TRBV27	.	.	TGTGCCAGCAGTTTGGGTATACTAAGAACAGATACGCAGTATTTT	CASSLGILRTDTQYF
TRBJ1-2	TRBV6-1	.	.	TGTGCCAGCAGTTCCGAGCCAAATGCTAGGTATGGCTACACCTTC	CASSSEPNARYGYTF
TRBJ2-4	TRBV6-4	few	TRBD2	TGTGCCAGCAGTGACTCAGCGGGAGGGCCAAACATTCAGTACTTC	CASSDSAGGPNIQYF
TRBJ2-3	TRBV9	.	TRBD2	TGTGCCAGCAGCGTAGGGGTTCGGCGGGAGACGCAGTATTTT	CASSVGVRRETQYF
TRBJ2-1	TRBV7-9	.	TRBD2	TGTGCCAGCAGCTTAGGGGCGGGAGAATCCTACAATGAGCAGTTCTTC	CASSLGAGESYNEQFF
TRBJ1-1	TRBV10-3	.	.	TGTGCCAGCAAGGTGGGCACTGAAGCTTTCTTT	CASKVGTEAFF
TRBJ1-1	TRBV7-9	.	.	TGTGCCAGCAGCTTAGCTTGGGGGACTGAAGCTTTCTTT	CASSLAWGTEAFF
TRBJ2-7	TRBV14	.	.	TGTGCCAGCAGCCAAGGCCATATCTACGAGCAGTACTTC	CASSQGHIYEQYF
TRBJ2-2	TRBV4-1	.	.	TGCGCCAGCAGCCTCCAAATCGCGAACACCGGGGAGCTGTTTTTT	CASSLQIANTGELFF
TRBJ2-7	TRBV25-1	once	TRBD1	TGTGCCAGCACCCCATCCCGGACAGGGGGCTACGAGCAGTACTTC	CASTPSRTGGYEQYF
TRBJ1-2	TRBV30	.	.	TGTGCCTGGAGTCCTGGGGGAACTAACTATGGCTACACCTTC	CAWSPGGTNYGYTF
TRBJ2-5	TRBV5-4	.	.	TGTGCCAGCAGCTTGGGAGGGGGGGAACCGTTGGAGACCCAGTACTTC	CASSLGGGEPLETQYF
TRBJ2-7	TRBV6-1	.	.	TGTGCCAGCAGTGAAGATTTTGGAGCGGTGACCTACGAGCAGTACTTC	CASSEDFGAVTYEQYF
TRBJ1-2	TRBV27	once	.	TGTGCCAGCAGTTTATCGAGGGGAAACTATGGCTACACCTTC	CASSLSRGNYGYTF
TRBJ2-7	TRBV7-6	few	.	TGTGCCAGCAGCCCGACAGAGAGCTCCTACGAGCAGTACTTC	CASSPTESSYEQYF
TRBJ2-7	TRBV2	.	.	TGTGCCAGCTTCCTTGGGGGGACGGCAACCTACGAGCAGTACTTC	CASFLGGTATYEQYF
TRBJ1-2	TRBV5-4	.	TRBD1	TGTGCCAGCAGCTCCACGGGACAGGGGCTTTATGGCTACACCTTC	CASSSTGQGLYGYTF
TRBJ1-4	TRBV5-1	.	TRBD1	TGCGCCAGCAGCTACACAGGGGGCCCTGAAAAACTGTTTTTT	CASSYTGGPEKLFF
TRBJ2-7	TRBV6-6	.	.	TGTGCCAGCAGTCCCGAGAGGGGGGCCTACGAGCAGTACTTC	CASSPERGAYEQYF
TRBJ1-2	TRBV4-1	.	.	TGCGCCAGCAGCCAAGGCCGAAACTATGGCTACACCTTC	CASSQGRNYGYTF
TRBJ2-1	TRBV9	.	TRBD1	TGTGCCAGCAGCGTAGGTTCGGACAGGGGGCTTGGTGAGCAGTTCTTC	CASSVGSDRGLGEQFF
TRBJ2-7	TRBV6-1	.	TRBD2	TGTGCCAGCGGTCCGGGAGGGCTCTGGGTGCAGTACTTC	CASGPGGLWVQYF
TRBJ2-5	TRBV7-2	.	TRBD2	TGTGCCAGCAGCTACGGGACTAGCGGGGAGGAGACCCAGTACTTC	CASSYGTSGEETQYF
TRBJ2-1	TRBV28	.	.	TGTGCGTGGGGGCGGACTAACAATGAGCAGTTCTTC	CAWGRTNNEQFF
TRBJ2-3	TRBV10-3	.	TRBD2	TGTGCCATCAGTGAGCGAAGACTAGCGGGAGCGAGGGCAGATACGCAGTATTTT	CAISERRLAGARADTQYF
TRBJ2-7	TRBV19	.	TRBD2	TGTGCCAGTAGTCATACAGCGGGAGGCCCCTACGAGCAGTACTTC	CASSHTAGGPYEQYF
TRBJ2-7	TRBV2	few	TRBD1	TGTGCCAGCAGGCCGACAGGGTACTACGAGCAGTACTTC	CASRPTGYYEQYF
TRBJ1-2	TRBV6-6	.	.	TGTGCCAGCTCTCGCGACCACTATGGCTACACCTTC	CASSRDHYGYTF
TRBJ2-2	TRBV27	.	TRBD1	TGTGCCAGCAGTTTATTCGGGACAGGGGCAACCGGGGAGCTGTTTTTT	CASSLFGTGATGELFF
TRBJ2-1	TRBV11-2	.	TRBD1	TGTGCCAGCAGTAGACAGGGATGGAGTGAGCAGTTCTTC	CASSRQGWSEQFF
TRBJ1-1	TRBV2	.	.	TGTGCCAGCAGTGAAGCCCTTCGGAACACTGAAGCTTTCTTT	CASSEALRNTEAFF
TRBJ1-2	TRBV6-6	.	.	TGTGCCAGCAGTTACTCGCCTAACTATGGCTACACCTTC	CASSYSPNYGYTF
TRBJ2-7	TRBV27	.	.	TGTGCCAGCAGCCCGGGACGGATCTTCTACGAGCAGTACTTC	CASSPGRIFYEQYF
TRBJ2-7	TRBV11-3	.	.	TGTGCCAGTTCATATCCCGGGACTTCACCCTACGAGCAGTACTTC	CASSYPGTSPYEQYF
TRBJ2-3	TRBV12-5	.	TRBD2	TGTGCTAGTGGTTCGGGGGAGGGCCACACAGATACGCAGTATTTT	CASGSGEGHTDTQYF
TRBJ2-2	TRBV6-5	few	TRBD1	TGTGCCAGCATCCGGGACAGGGTTTCCGGGGAGCTGTTTTTT	CASIRDRVSGELFF
TRBJ2-3	TRBV12-5	.	TRBD2	TGTGCTAGTGGTCCTGGACTAGAGTTGGATACGCAGTATTTT	CASGPGLELDTQYF
TRBJ2-2	TRBV18	.	TRBD2	TGTGCCAGCTCACCCCCGACTAGCACGAACACCGGGGAGCTGTTTTTT	CASSPPTSTNTGELFF
TRBJ2-1	TRBV28	.	.	TGTGCCAGCTTGGCGGGAACGGGTGAGCAGTTCTTC	CASLAGTGEQFF
TRBJ2-7	TRBV5-1	.	.	TGCGCCAGCAGCTTGGCTCCCGACAGCTACGAGCAGTACTTC	CASSLAPDSYEQYF
TRBJ1-5	TRBV5-1	.	.	TGCGCCAGCAGCTTTGGGGGGGGCCCCGATCAGCCCCAGCATTTT	CASSFGGGPDQPQHF
TRBJ2-3	TRBV11-2	once	.	TGTGCCAGCAGCCCGGGCCGACAGGACACAGATACGCAGTATTTT	CASSPGRQDTDTQYF